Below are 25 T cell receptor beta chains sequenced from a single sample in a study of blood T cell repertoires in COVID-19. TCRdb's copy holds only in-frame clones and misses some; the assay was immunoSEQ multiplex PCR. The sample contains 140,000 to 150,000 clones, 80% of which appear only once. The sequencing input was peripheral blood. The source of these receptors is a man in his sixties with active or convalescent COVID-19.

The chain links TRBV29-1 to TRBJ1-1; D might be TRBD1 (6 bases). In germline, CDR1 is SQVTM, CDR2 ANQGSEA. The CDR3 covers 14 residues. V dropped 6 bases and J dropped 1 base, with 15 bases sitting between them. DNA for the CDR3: TGCAGCGTCGAAAGGCAACAGGGGAACACTGAAGCTTTCTTT. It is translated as CSVERQQGNTEAFF.

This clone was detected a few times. Written as DNA, the CDR3 is TGTGCCAGCAGCTTGGGGCAGAGAAACAATGAGCAGTTCTTC. Translated, it gives CASSLGQRNNEQFF. The chain links TRBV7-3 to TRBJ2-1, with TRBD1 as a possible D gene (5 bases). Between the trimmed V and J ends, which lost 3 bases and 5 bases, there was a span of 11 bases. CDR1 is SGHTA and CDR2 is FQGTGA in the germline V gene. The CDR3 length is 14 residues.

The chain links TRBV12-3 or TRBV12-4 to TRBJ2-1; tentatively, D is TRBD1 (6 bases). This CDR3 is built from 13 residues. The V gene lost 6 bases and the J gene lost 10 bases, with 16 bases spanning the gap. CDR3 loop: CASSLRQVGEQFF. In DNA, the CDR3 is TGTGCCAGCAGCCTCAGACAGGTGGGAGAGCAGTTCTTC.

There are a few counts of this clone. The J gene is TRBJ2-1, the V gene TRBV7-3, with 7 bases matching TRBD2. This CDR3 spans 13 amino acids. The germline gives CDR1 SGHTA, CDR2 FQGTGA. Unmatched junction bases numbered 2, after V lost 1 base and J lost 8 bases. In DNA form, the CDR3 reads TGTGCCAGCAGCTTAAGGGCGGGAGATGAGCAGTTCTTC. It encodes CASSLRAGDEQFF.

CDR3 in amino acids: CSVDSTAFGYTF. The DNA of the CDR3 is TGCAGCGTTGATAGCACGGCCTTTGGCTACACCTTC. This chain connects TRBV29-1 to TRBJ1-2; D uncertain. Germline CDR1 reads SQVTM; CDR2 reads ANQGSEA. This CDR3 has 12 amino acids. V gave up 3 bases and J gave up 7 bases, with 12 bases separating them.

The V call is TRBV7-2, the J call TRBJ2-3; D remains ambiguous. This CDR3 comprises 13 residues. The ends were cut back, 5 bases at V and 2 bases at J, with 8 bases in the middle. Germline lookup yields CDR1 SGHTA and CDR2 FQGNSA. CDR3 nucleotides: TGTGCCAGCAGCCTCCAGGTCACAGATACGCAGTATTTT. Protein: CASSLQVTDTQYF.

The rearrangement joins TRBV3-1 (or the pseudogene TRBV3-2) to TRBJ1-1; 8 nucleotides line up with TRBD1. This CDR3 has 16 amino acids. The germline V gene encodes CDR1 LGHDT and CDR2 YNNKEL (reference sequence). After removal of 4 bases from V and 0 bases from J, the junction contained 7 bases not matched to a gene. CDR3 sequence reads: CASSPGQAPMNTEAFF. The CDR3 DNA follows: TGTGCCAGCAGCCCGGGACAGGCGCCGATGAACACTGAAGCTTTCTTT.

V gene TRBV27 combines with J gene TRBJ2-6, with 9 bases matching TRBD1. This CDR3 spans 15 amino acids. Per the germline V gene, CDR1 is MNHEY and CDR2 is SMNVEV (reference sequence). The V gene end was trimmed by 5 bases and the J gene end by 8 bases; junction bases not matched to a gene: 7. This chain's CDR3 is CASSRPGQGTNVLTF. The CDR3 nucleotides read TGTGCCAGCAGTCGGCCGGGACAGGGAACCAACGTCCTGACTTTC.

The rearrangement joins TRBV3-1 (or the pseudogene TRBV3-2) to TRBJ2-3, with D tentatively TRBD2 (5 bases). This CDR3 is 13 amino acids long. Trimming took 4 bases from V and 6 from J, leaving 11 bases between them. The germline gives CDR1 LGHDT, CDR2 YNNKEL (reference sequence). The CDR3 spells CASSLRGPDTQYF. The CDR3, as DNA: TGTGCCAGCAGCCTCCGAGGGCCTGATACGCAGTATTTT.

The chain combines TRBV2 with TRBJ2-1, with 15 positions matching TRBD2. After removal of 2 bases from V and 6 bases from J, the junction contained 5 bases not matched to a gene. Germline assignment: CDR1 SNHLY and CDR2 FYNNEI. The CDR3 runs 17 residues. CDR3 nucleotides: TGTGCCAGCAGTGAAAATAGGGGACTAGCGGGAGGCAATGAGCAGTTCTTC. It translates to CASSENRGLAGGNEQFF.

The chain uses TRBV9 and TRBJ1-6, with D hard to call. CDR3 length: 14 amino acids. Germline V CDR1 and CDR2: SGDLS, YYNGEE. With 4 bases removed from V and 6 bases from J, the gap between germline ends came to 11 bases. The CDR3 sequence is CASSPDTFNSPLHF. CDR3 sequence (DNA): TGTGCCAGCAGCCCAGACACTTTTAATTCACCCCTCCACTTT.

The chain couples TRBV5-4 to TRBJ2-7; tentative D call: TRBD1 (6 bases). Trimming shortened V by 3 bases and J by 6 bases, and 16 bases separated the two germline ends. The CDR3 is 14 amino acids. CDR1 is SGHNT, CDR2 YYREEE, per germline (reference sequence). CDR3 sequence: CASSSPGPRGEQYF. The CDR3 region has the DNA TGTGCCAGCAGCTCCCCAGGTCCCAGGGGCGAGCAGTACTTC.

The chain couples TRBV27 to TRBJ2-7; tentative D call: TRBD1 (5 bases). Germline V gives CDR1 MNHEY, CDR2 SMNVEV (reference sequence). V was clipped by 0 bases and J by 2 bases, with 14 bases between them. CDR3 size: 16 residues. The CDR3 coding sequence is TGTGCCAGCAGTTTATCGAATAAGGCAGGGCCCTACGAGCAGTACTTC. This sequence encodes CASSLSNKAGPYEQYF.

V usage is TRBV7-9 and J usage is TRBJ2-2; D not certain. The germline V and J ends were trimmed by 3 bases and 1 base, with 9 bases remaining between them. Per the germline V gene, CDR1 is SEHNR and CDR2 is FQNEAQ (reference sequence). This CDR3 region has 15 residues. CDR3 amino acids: CASSFGGGNTGELFF. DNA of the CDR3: TGTGCCAGCAGCTTTGGCGGCGGGAACACCGGGGAGCTGTTTTTT.

CDR3 amino acids: CASSLGRNTGELFF. In DNA form, the CDR3 reads TGTGCCAGCAGCTTAGGCCGGAACACCGGGGAGCTGTTTTTT. The chain has TRBV13 and TRBJ2-2; D is undetermined. V gave up 0 bases and J gave up 1 base, with 3 bases separating them. CDR1 is PRHDT, CDR2 FYEKMQ, per germline (reference sequence). The CDR3 consists of 14 residues.

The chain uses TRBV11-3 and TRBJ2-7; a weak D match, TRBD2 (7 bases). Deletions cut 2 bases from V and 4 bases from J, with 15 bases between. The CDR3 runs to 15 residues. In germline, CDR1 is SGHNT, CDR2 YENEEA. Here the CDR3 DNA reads TGTGCCAGCAGCTTACGGGGGGCTAACCGATACGAGCAGTACTTC. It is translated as CASSLRGANRYEQYF.

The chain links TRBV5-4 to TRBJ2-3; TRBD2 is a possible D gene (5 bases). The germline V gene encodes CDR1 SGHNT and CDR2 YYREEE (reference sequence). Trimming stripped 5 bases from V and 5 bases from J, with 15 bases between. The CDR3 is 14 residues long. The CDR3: CASSVGNLGDTQYF. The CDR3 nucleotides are TGTGCCAGCAGTGTCGGGAACCTAGGAGATACGCAGTATTTT.

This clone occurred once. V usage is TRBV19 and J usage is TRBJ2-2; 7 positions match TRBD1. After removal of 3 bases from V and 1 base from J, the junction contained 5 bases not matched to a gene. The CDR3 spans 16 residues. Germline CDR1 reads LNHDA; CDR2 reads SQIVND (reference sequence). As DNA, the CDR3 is TGTGCCAGTAGTATTCGGACAGGAGAGAACACCGGGGAGCTGTTTTTT. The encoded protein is CASSIRTGENTGELFF. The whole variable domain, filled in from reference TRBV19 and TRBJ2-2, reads DGGITQSPKYLFRKEGQNVTLSCEQNLNHDAMYWYRQDPGQGLRLIYYSQIVNDFQKGDIAEGYSVSREKKESFPLTVTSAQKNPTAFYLCASSIRTGENTGELFFGEGSRLTVL.

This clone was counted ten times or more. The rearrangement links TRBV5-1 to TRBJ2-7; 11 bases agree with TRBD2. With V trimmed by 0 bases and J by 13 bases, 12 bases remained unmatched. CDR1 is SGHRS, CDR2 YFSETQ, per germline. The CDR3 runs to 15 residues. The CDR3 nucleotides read TGCGCCAGCAGCTTGGGGGTAGCGGGAGGGCCTGGTCTTTACTTC. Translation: CASSLGVAGGPGLYF.

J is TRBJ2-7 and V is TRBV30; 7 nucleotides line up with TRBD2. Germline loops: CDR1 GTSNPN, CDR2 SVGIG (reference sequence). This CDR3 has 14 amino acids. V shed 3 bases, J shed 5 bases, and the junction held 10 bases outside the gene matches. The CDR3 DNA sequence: TGTGCCTGGAGGCCCCGCGGGGGTTTCAACGAGCAGTACTTC. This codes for CAWRPRGGFNEQYF.

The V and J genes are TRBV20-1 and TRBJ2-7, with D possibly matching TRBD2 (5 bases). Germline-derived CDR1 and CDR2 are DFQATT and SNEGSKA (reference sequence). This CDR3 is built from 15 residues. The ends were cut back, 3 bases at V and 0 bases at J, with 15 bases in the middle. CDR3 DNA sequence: TGCAGTGCTAGTCGTCCCCTGGGGAGCTCCTACGAGCAGTACTTC. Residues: CSASRPLGSSYEQYF.

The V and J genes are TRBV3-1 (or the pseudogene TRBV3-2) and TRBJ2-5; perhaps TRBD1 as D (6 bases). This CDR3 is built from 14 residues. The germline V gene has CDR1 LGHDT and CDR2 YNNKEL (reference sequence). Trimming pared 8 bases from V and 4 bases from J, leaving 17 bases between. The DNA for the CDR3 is TGTGCCAGCTACGGAGCCCAGGGGCGAGAGACCCAGTACTTC. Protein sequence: CASYGAQGRETQYF.

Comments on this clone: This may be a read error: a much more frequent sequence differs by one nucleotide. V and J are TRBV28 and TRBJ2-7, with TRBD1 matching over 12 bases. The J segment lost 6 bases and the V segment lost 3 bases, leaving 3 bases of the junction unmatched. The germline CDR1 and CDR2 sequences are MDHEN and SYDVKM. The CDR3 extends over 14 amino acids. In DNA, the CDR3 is TGTGCCAGCAGTTTGGGACAGGGGGCCGGCGAGCAGTACTTC. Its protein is CASSLGQGAGEQYF.

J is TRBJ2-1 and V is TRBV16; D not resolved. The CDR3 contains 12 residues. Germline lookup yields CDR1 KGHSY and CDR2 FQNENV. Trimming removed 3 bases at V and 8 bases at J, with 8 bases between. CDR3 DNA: TGTGCCAGCAGCCAGGGCTCCGATGAGCAGTTCTTC. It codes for CASSQGSDEQFF.

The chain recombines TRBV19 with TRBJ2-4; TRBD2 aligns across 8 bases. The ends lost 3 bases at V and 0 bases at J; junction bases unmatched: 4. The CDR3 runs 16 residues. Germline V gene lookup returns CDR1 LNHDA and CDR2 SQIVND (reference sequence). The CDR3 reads CASSIFGLAAKNIQYF. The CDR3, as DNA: TGTGCCAGTAGTATCTTCGGACTAGCAGCCAAAAACATTCAGTACTTC.